These 25 T cell receptor beta chains share one sample of origin, sequenced in a study of cytomegalovirus exposure and HLA in healthy donors. The protocol was immunoSEQ multiplex PCR, while the TCRdb copy is restricted to in-frame clones and leaves out a portion. The sample includes 110,000 or so clones, 90% to 97% of them seen just once. Sequencing was performed on PBMCs. The receptors derive from a woman younger than 35 in good health and CMV-seronegative.

CDR3 in amino acids: CASSLGRAGGETQYF. The CDR3 DNA follows: TGTGCCAGCAGCTTAGGTCGTGCAGGGGGGGAGACCCAGTACTTC. This chain links TRBV7-9 with TRBJ2-5, with a weak D call TRBD1 (7 bases). Deletions cut 1 base from V and 5 bases from J, with 14 bases between. CDR1 and CDR2 from the germline V gene are SEHNR and FQNEAQ (reference sequence). The CDR3 is 15 amino acids. The variable domain in full, completed from reference TRBV7-9 and TRBJ2-5, reads DTGVSQNPRHKITKRGQNVTFRCDPISEHNRLYWYRQTLGQGPEFLTYFQNEAQLEKSRLLSDRFSAERPKGSFSTLEIQRTEQGDSAMYLCASSLGRAGGETQYFGPGTRLLVL.

This chain uses TRBV6-1 with TRBJ2-7, with D perhaps matching TRBD2 (6 bases). V was cut by 5 bases and J by 7 bases, with 15 bases left in between. Germline values: CDR1 MNHNS, CDR2 SASEGT. This CDR3 contains 13 residues. CDR3 sequence reads: CASSFDSGGEQYF. Here the CDR3 DNA reads TGTGCCAGCAGTTTCGATTCTGGGGGGGAGCAGTACTTC.

This clone was counted a single time. The genes are TRBV6-1 and TRBJ2-1, with a possible D match to TRBD1 (6 bases). V was pared by 6 bases and J by 2 bases, with 11 bases between. Germline-derived CDR1 and CDR2 are MNHNS and SASEGT. There are 14 residues in the CDR3. The CDR3 sequence: CASSNRDTYNEQFF. The CDR3 DNA follows: TGTGCCAGCAGCAATCGGGACACCTACAATGAGCAGTTCTTC.

The genes are TRBV27 and TRBJ1-5, with 11 positions matching TRBD1. V was clipped by 8 bases and J by 6 bases; unmatched bases: 3. The CDR3 extends over 13 amino acids. Looked up from germline, CDR1 is MNHEY and CDR2 is SMNVEV (reference sequence). CDR3 in DNA: TGTGCCAGCGGGGACAGGGGGAGTCAGCCCCAGCATTTT. Amino acid sequence: CASGDRGSQPQHF.

V is TRBV15 and J is TRBJ2-5; the D gene is possibly TRBD1 (7 bases). Trimming cost V 0 bases and J 3 bases, with 14 bases left between them. This CDR3 contains 16 residues. Germline assignment: CDR1 LNHNV and CDR2 YYDKDF (reference sequence). DNA for the CDR3: TGTGCCACCAGCAGAGATAGGGCAGGGGGGAAAGAGACCCAGTACTTC. Translated, it gives CATSRDRAGGKETQYF.

The chain links TRBV19 to TRBJ1-1; no clear D. Trimming removed 5 bases from V and 0 bases from J, with 19 bases in between. Germline loops: CDR1 LNHDA, CDR2 SQIVND (reference sequence). The CDR3 loop spans 17 amino acids. CDR3 loop: CASSVVSVGIMNTEAFF. For the CDR3, the DNA is TGTGCCAGTAGTGTCGTTAGCGTGGGGATCATGAACACTGAAGCTTTCTTT.

The CDR3 DNA is TGTGCCAGCAGCTTGACAGGGGGCTGGTCACCCCTCCACTTT. It encodes CASSLTGGWSPLHF. The V and J genes are TRBV5-6 and TRBJ1-6; 9 nucleotides line up with TRBD1. The CDR3 has 14 amino acids. Trimming removed 1 base from V and 10 bases from J; junction bases left unmatched: 3. CDR1 is SGHDT, CDR2 YYEEEE, per germline.

This clone was seen once. The chain joins TRBV28 to TRBJ2-3; 9 nucleotides agree with TRBD2. Per germline, CDR1 MDHEN and CDR2 SYDVKM. The CDR3 is made up of 15 amino acids. V was clipped by 5 bases and J by 3 bases; unmatched bases: 6. The CDR3 sequence: CASSTVAGDTDTQYF. In DNA form, the CDR3 reads TGTGCCAGCAGTACCGTAGCGGGGGATACAGATACGCAGTATTTT. The full variable domain, with the rest looked up from reference TRBV28 and TRBJ2-3, is DVKVTQSSRYLVKRTGEKVFLECVQDMDHENMFWYRQDPGLGLRLIYFSYDVKMKEKGDIPEGYSVSREKKERFSLILESASTNQTSMYLCASSTVAGDTDTQYFGPGTRLTVL.

V is TRBV6-6 and J is TRBJ1-5; 10 bases map to TRBD1. Germline V gene lookup returns CDR1 MNHNY and CDR2 SVGAGI (reference sequence). The CDR3 is made up of 15 amino acids. V shed 6 bases and J 2 bases; nucleotides not matched to a gene: 4. The CDR3 protein is CASRRGQGGNQPQHF. The CDR3 DNA sequence: TGTGCCAGCAGGCGCGGACAGGGGGGCAATCAGCCCCAGCATTTT.

This chain links TRBV29-1 with TRBJ2-1; D is perhaps TRBD2 (7 bases). The V gene lost 2 bases and the J gene lost 7 bases, with 15 bases spanning the gap. This CDR3 is built from 14 residues. Germline lookup yields CDR1 SQVTM and CDR2 ANQGSEA. The CDR3 nucleotides read TGCAGCGTTGAAAACAGGGAGGGAGGGAATGAGCAGTTCTTC. This translates into CSVENREGGNEQFF.

The chain joins TRBV6-5 to TRBJ1-6, with no clear D. Trimming pared 0 bases from V and 12 bases from J, leaving 9 bases between. Per the germline V gene, CDR1 is MNHEY and CDR2 is SVGAGI. The CDR3 contains 13 residues. CDR3 DNA sequence: TGTGCCAGCAGTTACTCGAGGCTTCAACCCCTCCACTTT. This translates into CASSYSRLQPLHF.

V gene TRBV2 combines with J gene TRBJ1-5; 7 bases agree with TRBD1. This CDR3 region has 15 residues. Germline CDR1 SNHLY, CDR2 FYNNEI. The trim removed 6 bases at V and 0 bases at J, leaving 5 bases unmatched. CDR3 sequence (DNA): TGTGCCAGCAGGGACGGGGACAGTAGCAATCAGCCCCAGCATTTT. It is translated as CASRDGDSSNQPQHF.

This CDR3 reads CASKLAGSDNEQFF. DNA of the CDR3: TGCGCCAGCAAACTAGCGGGGTCTGACAATGAGCAGTTCTTC. V and J are TRBV10-2 and TRBJ2-1, with 10 bases matching TRBD2. After removal of 7 bases from V and 5 bases from J, the junction contained 5 bases not matched to a gene. Germline V lookup: CDR1 WSHSY, CDR2 SAAADI. The CDR3 contains 14 residues.

V is TRBV5-5 and J is TRBJ2-7; 10 positions match TRBD1. The J segment lost 4 bases and the V segment lost 3 bases, leaving 13 bases of the junction unmatched. The CDR3 runs 17 residues. Germline values: CDR1 SGHKS, CDR2 YYEKEE (reference sequence). CDR3 sequence (DNA): TGTGCCAGCAGCTCCGTTCGACGGGGGACAGGGGCGTACGAGCAGTACTTC. Translating it yields CASSSVRRGTGAYEQYF.

V and J are TRBV15 and TRBJ1-2; perhaps TRBD1 as D (5 bases). V lost 8 bases to trimming and J lost 5 bases, with 21 bases between them. The CDR3 totals 15 residues. Germline CDR1 reads LNHNV; CDR2 reads YYDKDF (reference sequence). The CDR3 coding sequence is TGTGCCACCCAGCCAGGATCCTCGGGGGAGTATGGCTACACCTTC. This translates into CATQPGSSGEYGYTF.

The chain carries TRBV4-2 and TRBJ2-5; the match to TRBD2 covers 12 bases. The V gene end was trimmed by 4 bases and the J gene end by 5 bases; junction bases not matched to a gene: 5. CDR3 length: 15 amino acids. Germline values: CDR1 LGHNA, CDR2 YNFKEQ. The chain's CDR3 is CASSPSGGAGETQYF. As DNA, the CDR3 is TGTGCCAGCAGCCCTAGCGGGGGGGCCGGGGAGACCCAGTACTTC.

The genes are TRBV5-1 and TRBJ2-7; D is possibly TRBD2 (5 bases). This CDR3 is built from 14 residues. Trimming took off 2 bases at V and 2 bases at J, with 11 bases between the two ends. From germline, CDR1 is SGHRS and CDR2 YFSETQ. CDR3 residues: CASSLPGDPYEQYF. CDR3 DNA: TGCGCCAGCAGCTTACCCGGGGATCCCTACGAGCAGTACTTC.

The sample holds one count of this clone. The rearrangement links TRBV11-2 to TRBJ2-3; TRBD2 is a possible D gene (6 bases). Between the trimmed V and J ends, which lost 0 bases and 6 bases, there was a span of 19 bases. Germline lookup yields CDR1 SGHAT and CDR2 FQNNGV. This CDR3 is built from 17 residues. CDR3: CASSLDEGTRGADTQYF. Here the CDR3 DNA reads TGTGCCAGCAGCTTAGATGAAGGGACTCGCGGGGCCGATACGCAGTATTTT.

The chain is built from TRBV7-2 and TRBJ1-2, with a possible D match to TRBD1 (6 bases). V lost 11 bases and J lost 0, with 16 bases in between. Looked up from germline, CDR1 is SGHTA and CDR2 is FQGNSA. This CDR3 comprises 14 residues. As DNA, the CDR3 is TGTGCCGGCCAGGCGGGGGACACTAACTATGGCTACACCTTC. It codes for CAGQAGDTNYGYTF.

In this sample, this clone turned up a few times. J is TRBJ2-1 and V is TRBV14; D perhaps matches TRBD1 (5 bases). This CDR3 comprises 14 residues. V was cut by 1 base and J by 3 bases, with 7 bases left in between. Germline CDR1 is SGHDN and CDR2 is FVKESK. The DNA of the CDR3 is TGTGCCAGCAGCCAAGGGGGCCACTACAATGAGCAGTTCTTC. Amino acids: CASSQGGHYNEQFF. The whole variable domain, filled in from reference TRBV14 and TRBJ2-1, reads EAGVTQFPSHSVIEKGQTVTLRCDPISGHDNLYWYRRVMGKEIKFLLHFVKESKQDESGMPNNRFLAERTGGTYSTLKVQPAELEDSGVYFCASSQGGHYNEQFFGPGTRLTVL.

This clone was seen only once. The V call is TRBV19, the J call TRBJ2-5; 14 bases are a match to TRBD2. In germline, CDR1 is LNHDA, CDR2 SQIVND (reference sequence). The CDR3 covers 17 residues. V gave up 5 bases and J gave up 4 bases; unmatched junction bases: 9. The CDR3 region is CASSPWTSGGSPETQYF. The CDR3 DNA is TGTGCCAGTAGTCCTTGGACTAGCGGGGGGAGTCCAGAGACCCAGTACTTC.

The chain employs TRBV29-1 and TRBJ1-1; unclear D gene. Trimming shortened V by 3 bases and J by 0 bases, and 5 bases separated the two germline ends. Germline CDR1 reads SQVTM; CDR2 reads ANQGSEA. The CDR3 is made up of 12 amino acids. CDR3 sequence (DNA): TGCAGCGTTGAGGAGTTGAACACTGAAGCTTTCTTT. Translation: CSVEELNTEAFF.

V and J are TRBV30 and TRBJ1-4; 9 bases line up with TRBD1. V was clipped by 2 bases and J by 8 bases; unmatched bases: 9. The CDR3 extends over 15 amino acids. Germline lookup yields CDR1 GTSNPN and CDR2 SVGIG (reference sequence). This chain's CDR3 is CAWSFPGTGPEKLFF. The CDR3 bases are TGTGCCTGGAGTTTCCCCGGGACAGGGCCCGAAAAACTGTTTTTT.

The chain links TRBV30 to TRBJ2-2, with D possibly being TRBD2 (5 bases). V was pared by 0 bases and J by 5 bases, with 10 bases between. Germline V gives CDR1 GTSNPN, CDR2 SVGIG (reference sequence). The CDR3 consists of 14 residues. The CDR3 bases are TGTGCCTGGAGTGTACTAGTCCCAACCGGGGAGCTGTTTTTT. Amino acid sequence: CAWSVLVPTGELFF.

In the case of this clone: Its ends do not fully match the called genes, so a read error is possible. The chain carries TRBV7-7 and TRBJ2-1; 8 positions match TRBD2. The CDR3 has 13 residues. Germline CDR1 and CDR2: SSHAT and FNYEAQ (reference sequence). The CDR3 nucleotides are TGTGCTAGCAGCCGGGGGGGGAAGACGAAGCAGTTCTTC. Residues: CASSRGGKTKQFF. The full variable domain, with the rest looked up from reference TRBV7-7 and TRBJ2-1, is GAGVSQSPRYKVTKRGQDVTLRCDPISSHATLYWYQQALGQGPEFLTYFNYEAQPDKSGLPSDRFSAERPEGSISTLTIQRTEQRDSAMYRCASSRGGKTKQFFGPGTRLTVL.